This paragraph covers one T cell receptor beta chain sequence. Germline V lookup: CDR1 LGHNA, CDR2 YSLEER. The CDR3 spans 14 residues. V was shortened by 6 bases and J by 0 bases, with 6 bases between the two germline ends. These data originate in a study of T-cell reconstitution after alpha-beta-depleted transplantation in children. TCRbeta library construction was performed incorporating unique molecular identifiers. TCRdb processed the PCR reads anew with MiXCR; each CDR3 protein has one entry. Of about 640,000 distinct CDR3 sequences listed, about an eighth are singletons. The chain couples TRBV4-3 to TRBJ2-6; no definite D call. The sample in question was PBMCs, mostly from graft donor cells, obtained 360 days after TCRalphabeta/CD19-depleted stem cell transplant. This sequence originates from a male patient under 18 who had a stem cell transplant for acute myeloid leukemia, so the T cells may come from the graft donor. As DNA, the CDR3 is TGCGCCAGCAGACGCCTCTCTGGGGCCAACGTCCTGACTTTC. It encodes CASRRLSGANVLTF.